Reported below is one TCR beta chain. TCRdb keeps only in-frame clones here, not all; method: immunoSEQ multiplex PCR. The sample has roughly 230,000 clones; approximately 86% are singletons. The CDR3 is made up of 14 amino acids. V lost 10 bases and J lost 3, with 19 bases in between. These data come from a study of blood T cell repertoires in COVID-19. Study at large: Acute and convalescent COVID-19 samples came from the United States, Italy and Spain.

This chain joins TRBV6-7 and TRBJ2-7; no firm D call. TRBV6-7 is an ORF, with its function uncertain. The source of this sequence is a woman older than 75 with acute or convalescent COVID-19. Sample: peripheral blood. In nucleotides, the CDR3 is TGTGCCAACAAAGTTCGAGACACCCACTACGAGCAGTACTTC. It translates to CANKVRDTHYEQYF.